The 7 T cell receptor beta chains below come from one sample, sequenced in a study of blood T cell repertoires in COVID-19 (dated by TCRdb to the early 2020s). The library was obtained by the immunoSEQ multiplex PCR assay. TCRdb took this table from immuneACCESS and kept in-frame rearrangements with V and J called. Such tables lack part of the clones; where checked against another copy, unresolved V genes explain under half of the gap, and the rest is unexplained. This sample is represented by about 400,000 clones; around 87% of them were singletons. Of the sample, under 3% is held by the ten largest clones. Sequencing was performed on peripheral blood. All receptors come from a human donor in a cohort sampled during active COVID-19.

The chain couples TRBV6-1 to TRBJ1-1; the D is unclear. This CDR3 is 14 amino acids long. CDR1 is MNHNS and CDR2 is SASEGT in the germline V gene. The V gene lost 1 base and the J gene lost 3 bases, with 9 bases spanning the gap. As DNA, the CDR3 is TGTGCCAGCAGTGAAGGCGGGGAATACACTGAAGCTTTCTTT. This gives the protein CASSEGGEYTEAFF.

The CDR3 region is CASSYSGQGSYNEQFF. CDR3 coding DNA: TGTGCCAGCAGTTACTCGGGACAGGGATCCTACAATGAGCAGTTCTTC. The chain uses TRBV6-5 and TRBJ2-1, with 9 bases lining up with TRBD1. CDR3 length: 16 amino acids. The V gene's germline CDR1 is MNHEY and CDR2 SVGAGI. Trimming cost V 0 bases and J 1 base; bases outside gene matches: 1.

This clone showed up just a few times. The genes are TRBV27 and TRBJ1-2; 7 bases fit TRBD1. The CDR3 loop spans 13 amino acids. J gave up 8 bases and V 4 bases, and 7 bases lay outside the gene matches. The V gene's germline CDR1 is MNHEY and CDR2 SMNVEV (reference sequence). The CDR3 coding sequence is TGTGCCAGCAGTTATCGGAACAGGGGAGGCTACACCTTC. Protein product: CASSYRNRGGYTF.

About this clone: The same CDR3 also results from other DNA sequences found in this sample. This chain links TRBV19 with TRBJ1-1; D remains unclear. Germline loops: CDR1 LNHDA, CDR2 SQIVND (reference sequence). The CDR3 extends over 13 amino acids. Between the trimmed V and J ends, which lost 5 bases and 1 base, there was a span of 8 bases. The chain's CDR3 is CASSVTGNTEAFF. In DNA, the CDR3 is TGTGCCAGTAGTGTCACCGGGAACACTGAAGCTTTCTTT.

In its sample, this clone was seen once. V usage is TRBV4-1 and J usage is TRBJ1-3, with 8 positions matching TRBD1. Germline CDR1 and CDR2: MGHRA and YSYEKL. V was clipped by 0 bases and J by 0 bases; unmatched bases: 1. The CDR3 length is 16 residues. CDR3 region: CASSQDGTGSGNTIYF. The CDR3 DNA sequence: TGCGCCAGCAGCCAAGATGGGACAGGCTCTGGAAACACCATATATTTT.

The chain combines TRBV5-1 with TRBJ1-4; no definite D call. CDR3 length equals 14 residues. Trimming left V 4 bases short and J 4 bases short, with 11 bases between. Germline CDR1 SGHRS, CDR2 YFSETQ. The CDR3 DNA reads as TGCGCCAGCAGCGGCGGGCTGAATAATGAAAAACTGTTTTTT. Its protein is CASSGGLNNEKLFF.

V is TRBV4-2 and J is TRBJ1-6; D ambiguous. V was pared by 0 bases and J by 1 base, with 10 bases between. CDR3 length: 17 amino acids. Germline V CDR1 and CDR2: LGHNA, YNFKEQ. This CDR3 is CASSQDPLGSYNSPLHF. CDR3 bases: TGTGCCAGCAGCCAAGACCCTCTCGGGTCCTATAATTCACCCCTCCACTTT.